These 7 T cell receptor beta chains were all obtained from the same sample, sequenced in a study of shared clonotypes between healthy human individuals. Libraries were prepared by immunoSEQ multiplex PCR; TCRdb keeps only in-frame clonotypes and omits some of them. This sample has fewer than 1.6 million clones, with just under 99% found just once. Sequencing was done on a sample of naive CD4+ T cells sorted from blood. Specified subset: CD45RA+ positively selected. Source of these receptors: a man between 25 and 39 years old in good health.

The chain links TRBV27 to TRBJ2-7; TRBD1 agrees at 7 bases. CDR1 and CDR2 (germline): MNHEY, SMNVEV (reference sequence). V was pared by 6 bases and J by 3 bases, with 11 bases of the junction left unmatched. The CDR3 has 15 amino acids. CDR3 nucleotide sequence: TGTGCCAGCAGGATTAAGAGGGGGCCTGGCTACGAGCAGTACTTC. This gives the protein CASRIKRGPGYEQYF.

This clone was seen just once. This rearrangement joins TRBV29-1 to TRBJ2-1, with 7 bases matching TRBD1. The V and J ends lost 4 bases and 4 bases, in that order; junction bases with no gene match: 13. The CDR3 runs to 16 residues. CDR1 SQVTM and CDR2 ANQGSEA come from the germline V gene. The CDR3 protein is CSVVTGRGLGYNEQFF. The CDR3 nucleotides read TGCAGCGTTGTAACAGGAAGGGGGCTTGGGTACAATGAGCAGTTCTTC.

The J gene is TRBJ1-5, the V gene TRBV19; D gene uncertain. Trimming removed 4 bases at V and 7 bases at J, with 11 bases between. Germline V gene sequence: CDR1 LNHDA, CDR2 SQIVND (reference sequence). This CDR3 region has 13 residues. The CDR3 region is CASSTMDGQPQHF. CDR3 bases: TGTGCCAGTAGTACCATGGATGGGCAGCCCCAGCATTTT.

The chain has TRBV7-9 and TRBJ2-3, with D possibly matching TRBD1 (5 bases). Trimming took 0 bases from V and 2 from J, leaving 6 bases between them. The CDR3 extends over 14 amino acids. Germline CDR1 reads SEHNR; CDR2 reads FQNEAQ (reference sequence). CDR3 DNA sequence: TGTGCCAGCAGCTTAGCGGACACCACAGATACGCAGTATTTT. Translation gives CASSLADTTDTQYF.

The chain is built from TRBV11-1 and TRBJ2-5; tentatively, D is TRBD2 (6 bases). The germline V gene encodes CDR1 SGHAT and CDR2 FQDESV (reference sequence). The V end was cut by 5 bases, the J end by 6 bases, with 22 bases between. The CDR3 extends over 16 amino acids. CDR3 in amino acids: CASSLGEVLAMKTQYF. In nucleotides, the CDR3 is TGTGCCAGCAGCCTGGGGGAGGTCCTGGCTATGAAGACCCAGTACTTC. Drawing the rest from reference TRBV11-1 and TRBJ2-5, the complete variable domain is EAEVAQSPRYKITEKSQAVAFWCDPISGHATLYWYRQILGQGPELLVQFQDESVVDDSQLPKDRFSAERLKGVDSTLKIQPAELGDSAMYLCASSLGEVLAMKTQYFGPGTRLLVL.

As for this clone: The same CDR3 can be traced to other DNA sequences in this sample. The chain combines TRBV18 with TRBJ2-7; D not certain. V lost 3 bases and J lost 0, with 6 bases in between. Germline assignment: CDR1 KGHSH and CDR2 LQKENI. This CDR3 is 13 amino acids long. In nucleotides, the CDR3 is TGTGCCAGCTCACCTCGGGCCTCCTACGAGCAGTACTTC. This translates into CASSPRASYEQYF.

The rearrangement uses TRBV5-5 and TRBJ2-2, with TRBD2 matching 14 bases. This CDR3 is built from 17 residues. Germline-derived CDR1 and CDR2 are SGHKS and YYEKEE (reference sequence). V was pared by 4 bases and J by 7 bases, with 9 bases of the junction left unmatched. DNA of the CDR3: TGTGCCAGCAGCCACGCCGGGACTAGCGGGAGTATCGGGGAGCTGTTTTTT. It translates to CASSHAGTSGSIGELFF.